This TCR beta chain was profiled in a study of blood T cell repertoires in COVID-19. Study at large: Acute and convalescent COVID-19 specimens originated in the United States, Italy and Spain. Sample material is recorded as cDNA or gDNA derived from T cells, B-cell-depleted T cells, or PBMCs.

The germline V and J ends were trimmed by 4 bases and 0 bases, with 5 bases remaining between them. Germline-derived CDR1 and CDR2 are SGDLS and YYNGEE. The length of the CDR3 is 14 residues. Notes on this clone: This same CDR3 is encoded by further DNA sequences in the sample.

Authors' analysis steps: Reference gene primer amplification gave estimated nucleated cell counts. TCRdb keeps only in-frame clones here, not all; method: immunoSEQ multiplex PCR. The V and J calls and clone size were taken over from that table, and D and trimming were inferred from the DNA. This sample yields 200,000 to 300,000 clones, of which around nine tenths are seen a single time; about 9.8% belongs to the top ten. The V gene is TRBV9, the J gene TRBJ2-6; no clear D. The TCR originated in a man between 35 and 55 years old who had recovered from COVID-19. Sequenced material: peripheral blood. CDR3 nucleotides: TGTGCCAGCAGCCCCGGCTCTGGGGCCAACGTCCTGACTTTC. It is translated as CASSPGSGANVLTF.